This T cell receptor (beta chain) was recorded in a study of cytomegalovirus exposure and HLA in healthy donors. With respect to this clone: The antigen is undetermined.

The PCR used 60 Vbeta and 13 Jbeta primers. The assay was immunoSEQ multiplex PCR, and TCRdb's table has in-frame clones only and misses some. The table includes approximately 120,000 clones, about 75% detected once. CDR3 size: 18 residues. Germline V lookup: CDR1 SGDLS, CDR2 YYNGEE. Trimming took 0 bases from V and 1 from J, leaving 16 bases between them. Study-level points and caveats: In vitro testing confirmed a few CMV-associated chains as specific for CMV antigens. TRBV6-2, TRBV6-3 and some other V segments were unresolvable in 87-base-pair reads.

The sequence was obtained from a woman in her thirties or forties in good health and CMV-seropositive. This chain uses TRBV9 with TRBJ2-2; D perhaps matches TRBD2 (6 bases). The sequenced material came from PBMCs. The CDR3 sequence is CASSVAVPGLQNTGELFF. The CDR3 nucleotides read TGTGCCAGCAGCGTAGCTGTACCGGGACTGCAGAACACCGGGGAGCTGTTTTTT.